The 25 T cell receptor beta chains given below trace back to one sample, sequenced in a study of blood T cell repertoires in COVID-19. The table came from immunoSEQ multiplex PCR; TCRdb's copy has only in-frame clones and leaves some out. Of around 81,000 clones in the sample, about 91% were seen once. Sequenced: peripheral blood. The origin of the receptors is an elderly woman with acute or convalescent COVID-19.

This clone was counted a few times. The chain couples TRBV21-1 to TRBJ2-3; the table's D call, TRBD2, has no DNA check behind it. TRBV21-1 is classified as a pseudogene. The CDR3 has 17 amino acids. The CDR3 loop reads CASSKVIAGGFTDTQYF. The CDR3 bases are TGTGCCAGCAGCAAAGTTATAGCGGGGGGGTTTACAGATACGCAGTATTTT.

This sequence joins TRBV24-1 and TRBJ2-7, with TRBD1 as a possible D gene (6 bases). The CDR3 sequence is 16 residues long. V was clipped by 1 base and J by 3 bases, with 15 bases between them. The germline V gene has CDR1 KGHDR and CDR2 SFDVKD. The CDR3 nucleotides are TGTGCCACCAGTGATTTAATTGGGGGCAATGACTACGAGCAGTACTTC. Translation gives CATSDLIGGNDYEQYF.

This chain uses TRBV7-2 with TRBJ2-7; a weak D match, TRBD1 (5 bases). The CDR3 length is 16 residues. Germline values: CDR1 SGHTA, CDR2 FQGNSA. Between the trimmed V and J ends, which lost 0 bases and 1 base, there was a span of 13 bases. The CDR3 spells CASSLAVGRGSYEQYF. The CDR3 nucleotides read TGTGCCAGCAGCTTAGCGGTGGGGCGAGGATCCTACGAGCAGTACTTC.

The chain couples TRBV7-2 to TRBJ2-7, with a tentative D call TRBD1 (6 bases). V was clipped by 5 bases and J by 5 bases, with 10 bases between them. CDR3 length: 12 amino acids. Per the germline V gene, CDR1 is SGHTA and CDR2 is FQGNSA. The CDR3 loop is CASSPQGNEQYF. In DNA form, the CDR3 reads TGTGCCAGCAGCCCTCAGGGGAACGAGCAGTACTTC.

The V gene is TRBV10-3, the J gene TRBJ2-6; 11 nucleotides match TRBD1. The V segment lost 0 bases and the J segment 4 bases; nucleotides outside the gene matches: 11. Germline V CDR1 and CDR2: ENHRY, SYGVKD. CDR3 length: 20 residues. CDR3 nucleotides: TGTGCCATCAGTGAGTCCCCCAGGACAGGGGGCGCTTGGGGGGCCAACGTCCTGACTTTC. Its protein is CAISESPRTGGAWGANVLTF.

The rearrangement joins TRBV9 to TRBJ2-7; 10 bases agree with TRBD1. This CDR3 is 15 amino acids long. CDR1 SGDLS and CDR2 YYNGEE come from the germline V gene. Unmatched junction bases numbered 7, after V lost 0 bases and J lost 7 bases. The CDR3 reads CASSVGDRGLGEQYF. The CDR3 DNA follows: TGTGCCAGCAGCGTAGGGGACAGGGGCTTGGGAGAGCAGTACTTC.

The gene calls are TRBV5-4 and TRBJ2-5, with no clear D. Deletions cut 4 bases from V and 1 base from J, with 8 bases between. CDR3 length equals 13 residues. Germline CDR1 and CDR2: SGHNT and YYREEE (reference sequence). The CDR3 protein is CASSGRSQETQYF. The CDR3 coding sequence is TGTGCCAGCAGCGGCCGGAGCCAAGAGACCCAGTACTTC.

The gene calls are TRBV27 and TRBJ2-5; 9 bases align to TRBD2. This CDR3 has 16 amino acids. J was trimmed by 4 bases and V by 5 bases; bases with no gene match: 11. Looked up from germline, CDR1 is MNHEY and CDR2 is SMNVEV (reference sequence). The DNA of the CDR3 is TGTGCCAGCAGTCCACGACTAGCGGAGGCGTCAGAGACCCAGTACTTC. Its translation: CASSPRLAEASETQYF.

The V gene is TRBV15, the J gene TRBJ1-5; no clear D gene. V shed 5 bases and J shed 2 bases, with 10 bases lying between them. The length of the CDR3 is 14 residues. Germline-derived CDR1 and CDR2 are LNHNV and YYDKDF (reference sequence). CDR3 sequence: CATSRPGGNQPQHF. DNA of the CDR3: TGTGCCACCAGCCGCCCGGGAGGCAATCAGCCCCAGCATTTT.

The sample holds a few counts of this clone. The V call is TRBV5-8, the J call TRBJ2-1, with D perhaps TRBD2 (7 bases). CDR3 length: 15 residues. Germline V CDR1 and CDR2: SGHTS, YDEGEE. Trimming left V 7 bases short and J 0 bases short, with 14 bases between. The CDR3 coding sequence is TGTGCCAGCGCTAGGGGGGGGAGCTCCTACAATGAGCAGTTCTTC. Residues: CASARGGSSYNEQFF. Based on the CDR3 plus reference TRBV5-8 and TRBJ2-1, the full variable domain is EAGVTQSPTHLIKTRGQQATLRCSPISGHTSVYWYQQALGLGLQFLLWYDEGEERNRGNFPPRFSGRQFPNYSSELNVNALELEDSALYLCASARGGSSYNEQFFGPGTRLTVL.

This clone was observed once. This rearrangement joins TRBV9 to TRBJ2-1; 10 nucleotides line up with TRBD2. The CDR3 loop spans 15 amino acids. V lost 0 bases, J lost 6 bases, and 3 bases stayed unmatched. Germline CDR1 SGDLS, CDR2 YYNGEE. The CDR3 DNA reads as TGTGCCAGCAGCGTAGTAGCGGGGGGCCGCAATGAGCAGTTCTTC. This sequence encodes CASSVVAGGRNEQFF.

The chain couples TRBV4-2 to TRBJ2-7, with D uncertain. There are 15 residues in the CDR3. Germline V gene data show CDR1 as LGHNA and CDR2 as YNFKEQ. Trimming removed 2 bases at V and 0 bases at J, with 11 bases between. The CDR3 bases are TGTGCCAGCAGCCAACTTTCCCCGAGCTCCTACGAGCAGTACTTC. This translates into CASSQLSPSSYEQYF.

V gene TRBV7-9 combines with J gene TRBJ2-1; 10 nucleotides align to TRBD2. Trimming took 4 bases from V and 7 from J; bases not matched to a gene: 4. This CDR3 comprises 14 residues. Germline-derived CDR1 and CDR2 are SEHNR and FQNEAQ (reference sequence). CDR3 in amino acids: CASSWGLASNEQFF. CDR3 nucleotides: TGTGCCAGCAGCTGGGGACTAGCGAGTAATGAGCAGTTCTTC.

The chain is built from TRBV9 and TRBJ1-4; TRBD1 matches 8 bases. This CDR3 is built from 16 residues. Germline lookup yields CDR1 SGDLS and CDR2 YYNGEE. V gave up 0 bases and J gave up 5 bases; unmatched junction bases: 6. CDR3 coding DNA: TGTGCCAGCAGCGTAGAACCGGACAGGGAGAATGAAAAACTGTTTTTT. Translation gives CASSVEPDRENEKLFF.

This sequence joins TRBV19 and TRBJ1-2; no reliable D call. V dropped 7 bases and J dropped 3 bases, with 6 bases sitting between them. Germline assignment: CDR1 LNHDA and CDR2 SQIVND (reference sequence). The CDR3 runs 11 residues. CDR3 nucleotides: TGTGCCAGTAATCAGGACTATGGCTACACCTTC. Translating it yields CASNQDYGYTF.

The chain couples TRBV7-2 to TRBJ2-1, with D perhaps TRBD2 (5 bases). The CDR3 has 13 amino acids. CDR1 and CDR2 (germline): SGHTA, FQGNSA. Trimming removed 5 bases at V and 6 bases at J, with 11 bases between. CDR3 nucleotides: TGTGCCAGCAGCACCGGCCGGGGCAATGAGCAGTTCTTC. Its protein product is CASSTGRGNEQFF.

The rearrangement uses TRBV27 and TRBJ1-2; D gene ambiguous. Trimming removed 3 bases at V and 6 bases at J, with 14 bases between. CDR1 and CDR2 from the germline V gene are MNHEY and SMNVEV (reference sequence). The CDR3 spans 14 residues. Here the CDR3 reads CASSFLQSSNGYTF. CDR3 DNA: TGTGCCAGCAGTTTCCTACAGAGTAGTAATGGCTACACCTTC.

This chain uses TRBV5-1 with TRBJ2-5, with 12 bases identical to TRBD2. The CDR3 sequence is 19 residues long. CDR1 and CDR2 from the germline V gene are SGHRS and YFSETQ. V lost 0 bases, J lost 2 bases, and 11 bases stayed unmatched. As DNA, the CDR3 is TGCGCCAGCAGCTTGGTCTTTCAGACTAGCGGGAGAACTCAAGAGACCCAGTACTTC. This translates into CASSLVFQTSGRTQETQYF. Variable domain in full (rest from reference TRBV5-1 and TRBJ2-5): KAGVTQTPRYLIKTRGQQVTLSCSPISGHRSVSWYQQTPGQGLQFLFEYFSETQRNKGNFPGRFSGRQFSNSRSEMNVSTLELGDSALYLCASSLVFQTSGRTQETQYFGPGTRLLVL.

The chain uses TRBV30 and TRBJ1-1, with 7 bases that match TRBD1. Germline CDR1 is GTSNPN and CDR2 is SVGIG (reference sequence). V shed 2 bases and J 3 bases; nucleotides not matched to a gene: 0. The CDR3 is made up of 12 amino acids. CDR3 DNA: TGTGCCTGGAGTACAGGGGACACTGAAGCTTTCTTT. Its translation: CAWSTGDTEAFF.

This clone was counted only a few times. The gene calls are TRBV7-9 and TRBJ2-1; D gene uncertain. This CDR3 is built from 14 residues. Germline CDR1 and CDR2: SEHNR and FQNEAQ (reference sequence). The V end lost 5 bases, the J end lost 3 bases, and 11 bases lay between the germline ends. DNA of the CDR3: TGTGCCAGCAGCCCTCACGGCGGCTACAATGAGCAGTTCTTC. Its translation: CASSPHGGYNEQFF.

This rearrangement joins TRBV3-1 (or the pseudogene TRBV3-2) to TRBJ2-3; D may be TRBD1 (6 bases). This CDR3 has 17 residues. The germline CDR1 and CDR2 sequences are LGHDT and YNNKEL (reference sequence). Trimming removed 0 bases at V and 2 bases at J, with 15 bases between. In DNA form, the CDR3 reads TGTGCCAGCAGCCAAGACCTTGGGGGCGGACTCACAGATACGCAGTATTTT. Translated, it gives CASSQDLGGGLTDTQYF.

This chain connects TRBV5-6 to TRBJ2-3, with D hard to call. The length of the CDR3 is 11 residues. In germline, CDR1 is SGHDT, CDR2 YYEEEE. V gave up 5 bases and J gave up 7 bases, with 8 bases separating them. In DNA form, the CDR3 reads TGTGCCAGCAGGAGTGGGCATACGCAGTATTTT. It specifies CASRSGHTQYF.

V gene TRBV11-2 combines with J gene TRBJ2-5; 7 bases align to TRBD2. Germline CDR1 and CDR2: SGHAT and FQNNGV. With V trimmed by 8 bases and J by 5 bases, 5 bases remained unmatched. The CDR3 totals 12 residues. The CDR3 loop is CASGGGTETQYF. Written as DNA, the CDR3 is TGTGCCAGCGGGGGGGGTACGGAGACCCAGTACTTC. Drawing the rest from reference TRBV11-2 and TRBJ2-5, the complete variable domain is EAGVAQSPRYKIIEKRQSVAFWCNPISGHATLYWYQQILGQGPKLLIQFQNNGVVDDSQLPKDRFSAERLKGVDSTLKIQPAKLEDSAVYLCASGGGTETQYFGPGTRLLVL.

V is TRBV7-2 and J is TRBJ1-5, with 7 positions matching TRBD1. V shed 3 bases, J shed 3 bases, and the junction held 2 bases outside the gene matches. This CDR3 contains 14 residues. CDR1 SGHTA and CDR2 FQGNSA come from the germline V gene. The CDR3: CASSFTGVNQPQHF. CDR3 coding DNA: TGTGCCAGCAGCTTTACAGGGGTCAATCAGCCCCAGCATTTT. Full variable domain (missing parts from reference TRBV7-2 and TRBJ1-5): GAGVSQSPSNKVTEKGKDVELRCDPISGHTALYWYRQSLGQGLEFLIYFQGNSAPDKSGLPSDRFSAERTGGSVSTLTIQRTQQEDSAVYLCASSFTGVNQPQHFGDGTRLSIL.

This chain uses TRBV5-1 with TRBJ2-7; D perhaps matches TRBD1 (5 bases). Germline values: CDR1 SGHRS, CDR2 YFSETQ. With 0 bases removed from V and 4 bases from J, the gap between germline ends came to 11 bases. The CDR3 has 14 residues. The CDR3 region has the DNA TGCGCCAGCAGCTTGGCCCAGGGCCTTTACGAGCAGTACTTC. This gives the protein CASSLAQGLYEQYF.